A selection of T cell receptor beta chains follows, all from one sample in a study of radiation and T cells in renal cell carcinoma. The data were produced by immunoSEQ multiplex PCR, yet TCRdb's version contains in-frame clones alone and is incomplete. The data hold 100,000 to 150,000 clones, with around 90% observed a single time. The starting material was blood, obtained from a patient whose treatment included radiotherapy and nephrectomy. These receptors originate from a woman aged 65 to 85 with renal cell carcinoma. Both conserved end residues are part of each CDR3. The order of the fields is D gene, clone size, V gene, J gene, CDR3 DNA, CDR3 protein. The D gene is left open where the match is weak. Where a row states a size, it is once, few, many or the class of an expanded clone; other rows omit it.

d_gene: TRBD1
abundance: NA
v_gene: TRBV30
j_gene: TRBJ1-4
CDR3nt: TGTGCCTTTTCGACAGGGGATGGCGAAAAACTGTTTTTT
CDR3aa: CAFSTGDGEKLFF

d_gene: TRBD2
abundance: once
v_gene: TRBV11-3
j_gene: TRBJ2-7
CDR3nt: TGTGCCAGCAGCCCAGGACTAGCGAGCTCCTACGAGCAGTACTTC
CDR3aa: CASSPGLASSYEQYF

d_gene: NA
abundance: NA
v_gene: TRBV2
j_gene: TRBJ2-2
CDR3nt: TGTGCCAGCAGTGCCTACAACACCGGGGAGCTGTTTTTT
CDR3aa: CASSAYNTGELFF

d_gene: NA
abundance: NA
v_gene: TRBV19
j_gene: TRBJ2-7
CDR3nt: TGTGCCAGTAGTAAGGTCCCAGGTAGAGAGCAGTACTTC
CDR3aa: CASSKVPGREQYF

d_gene: TRBD1
abundance: few
v_gene: TRBV30
j_gene: TRBJ1-5
CDR3nt: TGTGCCTGGACGGGACAGGGATCGAGTCAGCCCCAGCATTTT
CDR3aa: CAWTGQGSSQPQHF

d_gene: TRBD1
abundance: NA
v_gene: TRBV28
j_gene: TRBJ1-2
CDR3nt: TGTGCCAGCAACAAGGACAGGGGCTATGGCTACACCTTC
CDR3aa: CASNKDRGYGYTF

d_gene: TRBD2
abundance: NA
v_gene: TRBV7-2
j_gene: TRBJ2-1
CDR3nt: TGTGCCAGCAGCTTGGACGGGGGGGCCCTTGAGCAGTTCTTC
CDR3aa: CASSLDGGALEQFF

d_gene: TRBD1
abundance: NA
v_gene: TRBV6-1
j_gene: TRBJ2-1
CDR3nt: TGTGCCAGCAGTGAAACTACAGGGGGCTCCTACAATGAGCAGTTCTTC
CDR3aa: CASSETTGGSYNEQFF

d_gene: NA
abundance: NA
v_gene: TRBV18
j_gene: TRBJ1-6
CDR3nt: TGTGCCAGCTCACCGGGAAATTCACCCCTCCACTTT
CDR3aa: CASSPGNSPLHF

d_gene: TRBD1
abundance: NA
v_gene: TRBV2
j_gene: TRBJ2-7
CDR3nt: TGTGCCAGCAGTGAATGGGGGACAGGGGTCGAGCAGTACTTC
CDR3aa: CASSEWGTGVEQYF

d_gene: TRBD2
abundance: NA
v_gene: TRBV5-4
j_gene: TRBJ2-1
CDR3nt: TGTGCCAGCAGCTTGAGGGTTGCGGGGGGGCGTAACGGTGAGCAGTTCTTC
CDR3aa: CASSLRVAGGRNGEQFF

d_gene: NA
abundance: NA
v_gene: TRBV6-1
j_gene: TRBJ1-1
CDR3nt: TGTGCCAGCTTAGCGAAGATGAACACTGAAGCTTTCTTT
CDR3aa: CASLAKMNTEAFF

d_gene: NA
abundance: NA
v_gene: TRBV28
j_gene: TRBJ2-7
CDR3nt: TGTGCCAGCAGTTTGAATGCAGGGTTCTACGAGCAGTACTTC
CDR3aa: CASSLNAGFYEQYF

d_gene: NA
abundance: once
v_gene: TRBV5-1
j_gene: TRBJ1-4
CDR3nt: TGCGCCAGCAGCTTGGCGCTTGGGGACTATGAAAAACTGTTTTTT
CDR3aa: CASSLALGDYEKLFF

d_gene: TRBD1
abundance: NA
v_gene: TRBV7-2
j_gene: TRBJ2-5
CDR3nt: TGTGCCAGCAGCGGGGGACAGGGCAGTGTCGAGACCCAGTACTTC
CDR3aa: CASSGGQGSVETQYF

d_gene: NA
abundance: NA
v_gene: TRBV27
j_gene: TRBJ1-1
CDR3nt: TGTGCCAGCACCCTTGGGACGGGGAACGCTGAAGCTTTCTTT
CDR3aa: CASTLGTGNAEAFF

d_gene: NA
abundance: once
v_gene: TRBV5-1
j_gene: TRBJ2-1
CDR3nt: TGCGCCAGCAGCCCCCGGGGAGCCGATTGGGATGAGCAGTTCTTC
CDR3aa: CASSPRGADWDEQFF

d_gene: TRBD1
abundance: few
v_gene: TRBV30
j_gene: TRBJ2-2
CDR3nt: TGTGCCTGGAGTCTTGGGACAGTCACCGGGGAGCTGTTTTTT
CDR3aa: CAWSLGTVTGELFF

d_gene: NA
abundance: NA
v_gene: TRBV7-9
j_gene: TRBJ2-5
CDR3nt: TGTGCCAGCAGCTATGCGGGGGCGGAGACCCAGTACTTC
CDR3aa: CASSYAGAETQYF

d_gene: TRBD1
abundance: NA
v_gene: TRBV10-3
j_gene: TRBJ1-1
CDR3nt: TGTGCCATCAGTAGACAGGGGAGGACTGAAGCTTTCTTT
CDR3aa: CAISRQGRTEAFF

d_gene: TRBD1
abundance: NA
v_gene: TRBV30
j_gene: TRBJ1-2
CDR3nt: TGTGCCTGGAGTCCTTCGACAGGGAGGGGTGGCTACACCTTC
CDR3aa: CAWSPSTGRGGYTF

d_gene: NA
abundance: once
v_gene: TRBV19
j_gene: TRBJ1-5
CDR3nt: TGTGCTTCGAACACAGGGCCGAGCAATCAGCCCCAGCATTTT
CDR3aa: CASNTGPSNQPQHF

d_gene: TRBD2
abundance: NA
v_gene: TRBV9
j_gene: TRBJ2-1
CDR3nt: TGTGCCAGCAGCCTCGGGGGGGCGCTCCCCTATGAACAGTTCTTC
CDR3aa: CASSLGGALPYEQFF

d_gene: TRBD2
abundance: NA
v_gene: TRBV14
j_gene: TRBJ2-3
CDR3nt: TGTGCCAGCAGCCTAGCGGGGGGCCTAACAGATACGCAGTATTTT
CDR3aa: CASSLAGGLTDTQYF

d_gene: NA
abundance: NA
v_gene: TRBV12-5
j_gene: TRBJ2-7
CDR3nt: TGTGCTAGTGGTTTGGCCCTCGGCTACGAGCAGTACTTC
CDR3aa: CASGLALGYEQYF

d_gene: NA
abundance: NA
v_gene: TRBV6-1
j_gene: TRBJ1-2
CDR3nt: TGTGCCAGCAGTGGTGCCCGGCAAGCGCAAACTAACTATGGCTACACCTTC
CDR3aa: CASSGARQAQTNYGYTF

d_gene: TRBD1
abundance: NA
v_gene: TRBV19
j_gene: TRBJ2-5
CDR3nt: TGTGCCAGTAGTAGCGGGACAGGGTGGGGACCCGAGACCCAGTACTTC
CDR3aa: CASSSGTGWGPETQYF

d_gene: NA
abundance: NA
v_gene: TRBV6-4
j_gene: TRBJ2-1
CDR3nt: TGTGCCAGCAGTCTCGACCCCCGCTCCTACAATGAGCAGTTCTTC
CDR3aa: CASSLDPRSYNEQFF

d_gene: NA
abundance: few
v_gene: TRBV10-3
j_gene: TRBJ1-3
CDR3nt: TGTGCCATCAGCGGGATCTCCTCTGGAAACACCATATATTTT
CDR3aa: CAISGISSGNTIYF

d_gene: NA
abundance: NA
v_gene: TRBV5-1
j_gene: TRBJ2-5
CDR3nt: TGCGCCAGCAGCTCGACAGGGCGGGAGGAGACCCAGTACTTC
CDR3aa: CASSSTGREETQYF

d_gene: TRBD1
abundance: NA
v_gene: TRBV5-6
j_gene: TRBJ2-7
CDR3nt: TGTGCCAGCAGCTTCGCCGGGACAGGGATCCACGAGCAGTACTTC
CDR3aa: CASSFAGTGIHEQYF

d_gene: NA
abundance: NA
v_gene: TRBV6-1
j_gene: TRBJ2-1
CDR3nt: TGTGCCAGCAGTGAAGAAGCCTCCTACAATGAGCAGTTCTTC
CDR3aa: CASSEEASYNEQFF

d_gene: TRBD1
abundance: NA
v_gene: TRBV2
j_gene: TRBJ1-2
CDR3nt: TGTGCCAGCACCACTAAGGGGGCAGGGCCTACAAGCTACACCTTC
CDR3aa: CASTTKGAGPTSYTF

d_gene: TRBD1
abundance: NA
v_gene: TRBV9
j_gene: TRBJ2-1
CDR3nt: TGTGCCAGCAGCGTTGGACAGGGGATTGCCAATGAGCAGTTCTTC
CDR3aa: CASSVGQGIANEQFF

d_gene: TRBD1
abundance: NA
v_gene: TRBV5-4
j_gene: TRBJ1-2
CDR3nt: TGTGCCAGCAGCTTCATGGACAGGGCTGGCTACACCTTC
CDR3aa: CASSFMDRAGYTF

d_gene: NA
abundance: NA
v_gene: TRBV5-1
j_gene: TRBJ1-2
CDR3nt: TGCGCCAGCAGCTTGGGAGGGAATGGCTACACCTTC
CDR3aa: CASSLGGNGYTF

d_gene: NA
abundance: NA
v_gene: TRBV19
j_gene: TRBJ2-1
CDR3nt: TGTGCCAGTAGTCCCTGGGGTACCAGACCGAACAATGAGCAGTTCTTC
CDR3aa: CASSPWGTRPNNEQFF

d_gene: NA
abundance: NA
v_gene: TRBV5-1
j_gene: TRBJ1-1
CDR3nt: TGCGCCAGCAGCTTAGAACAGAACACTGAAGCTTTCTTT
CDR3aa: CASSLEQNTEAFF

d_gene: NA
abundance: few
v_gene: TRBV19
j_gene: TRBJ1-1
CDR3nt: TGTGCCAGTAGTACCCAGGGCCCGGGCACTGAAGCTTTCTTT
CDR3aa: CASSTQGPGTEAFF

d_gene: TRBD2
abundance: NA
v_gene: TRBV4-2
j_gene: TRBJ2-1
CDR3nt: TGTGCCAGCAGCCCCCAAGGGACTAGCGGGGGCCATGAGCAGTTCTTC
CDR3aa: CASSPQGTSGGHEQFF

d_gene: TRBD1
abundance: NA
v_gene: TRBV6-5
j_gene: TRBJ2-1
CDR3nt: TGTGCCAGCAGTTCGATCAGGGGGAATGAGCAGTTCTTC
CDR3aa: CASSSIRGNEQFF

d_gene: NA
abundance: NA
v_gene: TRBV4-1
j_gene: TRBJ1-5
CDR3nt: TGCGCCAGCAGCCCGAGGGCAGGACCCGATCAGCCCCAGCATTTT
CDR3aa: CASSPRAGPDQPQHF

d_gene: TRBD1
abundance: NA
v_gene: TRBV5-1
j_gene: TRBJ1-1
CDR3nt: TGCGCCAGCAGCCCTCAACCGGGACAGGTGAACACTGAAGCTTTCTTT
CDR3aa: CASSPQPGQVNTEAFF

d_gene: NA
abundance: NA
v_gene: TRBV7-2
j_gene: TRBJ1-5
CDR3nt: TGTGCCAGCAGCTTACAGGGGATTAATCAGCCCCAGCATTTT
CDR3aa: CASSLQGINQPQHF

d_gene: NA
abundance: NA
v_gene: TRBV19
j_gene: TRBJ2-3
CDR3nt: TGTGCCAGTAGTATTGGTGCTGAAGGTTTTACAGATACGCAGTATTTT
CDR3aa: CASSIGAEGFTDTQYF

d_gene: TRBD1
abundance: NA
v_gene: TRBV6-5
j_gene: TRBJ1-2
CDR3nt: TGTGCCAGCAGCCGGACAGGGGGCGAGTACTATGGCTACACCTTC
CDR3aa: CASSRTGGEYYGYTF